This section outlines one TCR beta chain sequence together with its context. Its cognate antigen is unknown. The sample is drawn from a study of T cells in Graves' hyperthyroidism and ophthalmopathy. General study findings and limits: Most thyroid clonotypes expanded above 0.001 appeared in blood too. It was a median approximately 6.9 months before onset that the model predicted ophthalmopathy.

Looked up from germline, CDR1 is SEHNR and CDR2 is FQNEAQ (reference sequence). V lost 1 base to trimming and J lost 5 bases, with 20 bases between them. The CDR3 is 17 residues long. Amplification of TCR beta CDR3 regions was performed using RNA transcripts as template. First-round RT-PCR of the TCR CDR3 relied on the HTBI primer set. Each CDR3 protein is one row after TCRdb ran MiXCR on the multiplex PCR reads. The table includes fewer than 250,000 distinct CDR3 sequences, about 17% detected once. At least 3 on the Clinical Activity Score was recorded for ophthalmopathy patients, who also had NOSPECS grade at least 4 and duration under 3 months. The study based diagnoses on clinical symptoms, serum thyroxine and TRAb, thyroid ultrasound and orbital computed tomography.

The origin of this receptor is a young woman with Graves' ophthalmopathy. Specimen: blood. V usage is TRBV7-9 and J usage is TRBJ1-2; TRBD1 might be the D (5 bases). This CDR3 is CASSLGNPGPKGYGYTF. The CDR3 DNA is TGTGCCAGCAGCTTAGGGAACCCGGGCCCTAAGGGGTATGGCTACACCTTC.